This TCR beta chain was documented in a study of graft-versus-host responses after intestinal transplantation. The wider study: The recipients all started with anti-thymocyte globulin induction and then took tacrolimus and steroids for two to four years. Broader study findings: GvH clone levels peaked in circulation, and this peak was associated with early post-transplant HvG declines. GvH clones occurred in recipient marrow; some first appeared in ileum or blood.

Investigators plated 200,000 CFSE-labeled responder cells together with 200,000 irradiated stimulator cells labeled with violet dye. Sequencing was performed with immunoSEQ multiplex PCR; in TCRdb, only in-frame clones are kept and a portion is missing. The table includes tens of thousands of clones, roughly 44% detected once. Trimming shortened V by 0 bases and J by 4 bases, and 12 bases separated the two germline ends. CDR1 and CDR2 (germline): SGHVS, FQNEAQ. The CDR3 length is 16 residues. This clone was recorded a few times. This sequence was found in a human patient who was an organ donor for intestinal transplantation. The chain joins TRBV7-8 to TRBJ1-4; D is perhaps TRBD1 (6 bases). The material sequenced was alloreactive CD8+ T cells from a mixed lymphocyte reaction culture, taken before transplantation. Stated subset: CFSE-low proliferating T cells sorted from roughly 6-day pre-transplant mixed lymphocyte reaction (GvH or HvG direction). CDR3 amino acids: CASSLADRFFNEKLFF. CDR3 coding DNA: TGTGCCAGCAGCTTAGCCGACAGGTTTTTTAATGAAAAACTGTTTTTT.